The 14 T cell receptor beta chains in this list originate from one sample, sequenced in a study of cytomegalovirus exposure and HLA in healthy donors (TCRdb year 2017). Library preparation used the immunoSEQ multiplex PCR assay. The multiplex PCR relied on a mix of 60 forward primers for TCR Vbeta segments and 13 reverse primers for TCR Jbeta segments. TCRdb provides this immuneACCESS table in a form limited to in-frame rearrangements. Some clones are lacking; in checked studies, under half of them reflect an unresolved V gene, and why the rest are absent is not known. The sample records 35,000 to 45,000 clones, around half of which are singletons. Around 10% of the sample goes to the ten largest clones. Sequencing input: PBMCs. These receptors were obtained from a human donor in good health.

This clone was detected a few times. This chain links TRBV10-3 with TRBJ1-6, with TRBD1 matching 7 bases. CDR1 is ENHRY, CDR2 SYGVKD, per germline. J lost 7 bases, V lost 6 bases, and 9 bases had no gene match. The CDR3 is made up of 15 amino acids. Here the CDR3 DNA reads TGTGCCATCAGGCGTTCCGGGACAGAGAATTCACCCCTCCACTTT. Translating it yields CAIRRSGTENSPLHF.

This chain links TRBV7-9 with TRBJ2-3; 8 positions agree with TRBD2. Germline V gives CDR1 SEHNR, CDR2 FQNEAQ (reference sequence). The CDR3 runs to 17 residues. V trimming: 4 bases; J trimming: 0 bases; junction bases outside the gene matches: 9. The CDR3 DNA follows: TGTGCCAGCAGCTCATGGCGGGGGGCCTCTAGCACAGATACGCAGTATTTT. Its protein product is CASSSWRGASSTDTQYF.

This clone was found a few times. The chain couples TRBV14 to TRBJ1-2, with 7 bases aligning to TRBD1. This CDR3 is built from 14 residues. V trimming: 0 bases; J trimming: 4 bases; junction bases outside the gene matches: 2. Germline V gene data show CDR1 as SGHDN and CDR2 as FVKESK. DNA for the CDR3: TGTGCCAGCAGCCAAGACTACAGGGGCTATGGCTACACCTTC. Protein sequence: CASSQDYRGYGYTF.

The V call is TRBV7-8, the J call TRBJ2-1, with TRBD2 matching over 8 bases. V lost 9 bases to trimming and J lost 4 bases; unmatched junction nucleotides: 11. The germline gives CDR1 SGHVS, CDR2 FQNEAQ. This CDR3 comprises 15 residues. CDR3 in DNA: TGTGCCAGTACCGGGAGGGCCTTACTATACAATGAGCAGTTCTTC. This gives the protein CASTGRALLYNEQFF.

The CDR3 DNA reads as TGTGCCAGCAGCTTAGGACTAGCGGGAGACGAGCAGTACTTC. It translates to CASSLGLAGDEQYF. V gene TRBV7-8 combines with J gene TRBJ2-7, with 12 bases matching TRBD2. The CDR3 runs to 14 residues. Germline CDR1 reads SGHVS; CDR2 reads FQNEAQ. The V gene end was trimmed by 1 base and the J gene end by 5 bases; junction bases not matched to a gene: 0.

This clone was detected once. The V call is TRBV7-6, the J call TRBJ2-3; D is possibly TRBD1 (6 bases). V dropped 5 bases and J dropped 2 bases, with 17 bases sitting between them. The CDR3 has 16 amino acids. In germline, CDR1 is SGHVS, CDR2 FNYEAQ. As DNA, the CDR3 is TGTGCCAGCAGCAAACCCGACAGGCCCTTCACAGATACGCAGTATTTT. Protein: CASSKPDRPFTDTQYF.

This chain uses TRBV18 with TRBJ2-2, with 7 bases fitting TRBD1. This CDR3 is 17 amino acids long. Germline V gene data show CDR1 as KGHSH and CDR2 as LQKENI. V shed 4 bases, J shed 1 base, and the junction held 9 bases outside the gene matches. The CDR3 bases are TGTGCCAGCTCACGCGCACAGGGGAGCGTGAACACCGGGGAGCTGTTTTTT. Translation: CASSRAQGSVNTGELFF.

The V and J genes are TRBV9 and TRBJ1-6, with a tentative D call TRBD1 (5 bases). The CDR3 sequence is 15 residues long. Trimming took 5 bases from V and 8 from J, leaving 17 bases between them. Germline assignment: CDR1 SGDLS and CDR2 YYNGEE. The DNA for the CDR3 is TGTGCCAGCAGTAGAACACAGGTTACGGATTCACCCCTCCACTTT. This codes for CASSRTQVTDSPLHF. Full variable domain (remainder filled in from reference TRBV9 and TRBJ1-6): DSGVTQTPKHLITATGQRVTLRCSPRSGDLSVYWYQQSLDQGLQFLIQYYNGEERAKGNILERFSAQQFPDLHSELNLSSLELGDSALYFCASSRTQVTDSPLHFGNGTRLTVT.

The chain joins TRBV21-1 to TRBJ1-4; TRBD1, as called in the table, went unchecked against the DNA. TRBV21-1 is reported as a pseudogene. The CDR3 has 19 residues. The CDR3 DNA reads TGTGCCAGCAGCAACCTCCAGGGGGCGCAGGGGGGGCGAGGAGAAAAACTGTTTTTT. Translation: CASSNLQGAQGGRGEKLFF.

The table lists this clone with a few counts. DNA for the CDR3: TGTGCCAGCAGCGCAGGGGGCGCGGGCAATCAGCCCCAGCATTTT. Translation: CASSAGGAGNQPQHF. This sequence joins TRBV9 and TRBJ1-5, with 8 bases matching TRBD1. V lost 3 bases, J lost 2 bases, and 4 bases stayed unmatched. The CDR3 has 15 residues. Looked up from germline, CDR1 is SGDLS and CDR2 is YYNGEE.

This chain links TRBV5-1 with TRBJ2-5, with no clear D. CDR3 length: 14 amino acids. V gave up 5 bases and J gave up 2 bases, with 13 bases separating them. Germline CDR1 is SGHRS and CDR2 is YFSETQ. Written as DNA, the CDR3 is TGCGCCAGCAGTCCGGGTCATGGGCAAGAGACCCAGTACTTC. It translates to CASSPGHGQETQYF.

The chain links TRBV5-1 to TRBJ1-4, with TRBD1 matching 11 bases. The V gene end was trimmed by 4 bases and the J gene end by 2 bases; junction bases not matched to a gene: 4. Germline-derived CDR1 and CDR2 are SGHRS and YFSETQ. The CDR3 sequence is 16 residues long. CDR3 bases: TGCGCCAGCAGCGAAGGACAGGGGGCGACTAATGAAAAACTGTTTTTT. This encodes CASSEGQGATNEKLFF. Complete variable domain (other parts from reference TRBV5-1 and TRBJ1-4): KAGVTQTPRYLIKTRGQQVTLSCSPISGHRSVSWYQQTPGQGLQFLFEYFSETQRNKGNFPGRFSGRQFSNSRSEMNVSTLELGDSALYLCASSEGQGATNEKLFFGSGTQLSVL.

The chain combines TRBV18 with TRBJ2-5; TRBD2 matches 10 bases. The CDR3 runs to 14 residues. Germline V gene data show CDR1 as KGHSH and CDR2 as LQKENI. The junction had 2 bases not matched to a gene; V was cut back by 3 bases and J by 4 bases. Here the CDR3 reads CASSPLAGGETQYF. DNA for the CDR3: TGTGCCAGCTCACCTTTAGCGGGAGGAGAGACCCAGTACTTC.

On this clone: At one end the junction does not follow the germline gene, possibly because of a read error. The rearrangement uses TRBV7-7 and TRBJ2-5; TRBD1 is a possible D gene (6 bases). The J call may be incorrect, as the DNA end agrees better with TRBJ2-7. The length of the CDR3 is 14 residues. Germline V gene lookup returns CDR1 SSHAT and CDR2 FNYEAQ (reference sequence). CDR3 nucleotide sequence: TGTGCTAGCAGCCAGGACAGAGACGGATACGAGCAGTACTTC. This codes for CASSQDRDGYEQYF.